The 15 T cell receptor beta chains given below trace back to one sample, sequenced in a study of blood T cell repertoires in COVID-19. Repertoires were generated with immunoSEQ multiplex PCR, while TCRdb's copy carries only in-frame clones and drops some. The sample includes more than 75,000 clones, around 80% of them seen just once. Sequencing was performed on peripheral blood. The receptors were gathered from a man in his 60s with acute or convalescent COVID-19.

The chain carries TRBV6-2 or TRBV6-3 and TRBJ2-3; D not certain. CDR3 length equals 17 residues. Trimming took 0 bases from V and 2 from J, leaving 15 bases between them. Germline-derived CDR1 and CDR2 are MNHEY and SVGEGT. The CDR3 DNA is TGTGCCAGCAGTTACTCGACGAACTACAAATCCACAGATACGCAGTATTTT. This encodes CASSYSTNYKSTDTQYF.

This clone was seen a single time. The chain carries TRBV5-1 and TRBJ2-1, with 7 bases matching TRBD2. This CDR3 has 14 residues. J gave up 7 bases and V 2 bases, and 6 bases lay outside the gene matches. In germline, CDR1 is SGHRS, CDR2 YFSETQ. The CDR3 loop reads CASSFPGGTNEQFF. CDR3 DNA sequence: TGCGCCAGCAGCTTTCCCGGGGGGACTAATGAGCAGTTCTTC.

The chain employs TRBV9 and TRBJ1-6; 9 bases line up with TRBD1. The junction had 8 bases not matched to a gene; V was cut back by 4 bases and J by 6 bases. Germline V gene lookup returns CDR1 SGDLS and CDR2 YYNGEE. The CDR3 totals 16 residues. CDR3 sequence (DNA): TGTGCCAGCAGCCGAGAAGGGGGACAGGGTAATTCACCCCTCCACTTT. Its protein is CASSREGGQGNSPLHF.

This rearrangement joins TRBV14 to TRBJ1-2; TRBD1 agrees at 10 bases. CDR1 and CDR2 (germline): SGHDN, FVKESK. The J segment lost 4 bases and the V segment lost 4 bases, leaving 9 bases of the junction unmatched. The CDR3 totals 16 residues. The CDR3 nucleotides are TGTGCCAGCAGCCCATTCCGGGACAGGGGCGTCTATGGCTACACCTTC. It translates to CASSPFRDRGVYGYTF.

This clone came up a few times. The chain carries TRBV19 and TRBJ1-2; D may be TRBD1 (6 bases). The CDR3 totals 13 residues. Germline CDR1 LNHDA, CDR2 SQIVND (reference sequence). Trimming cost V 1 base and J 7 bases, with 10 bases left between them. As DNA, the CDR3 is TGTGCCAGTAGTATAGTGGCAGGGGCTGGCTACACCTTC. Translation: CASSIVAGAGYTF.

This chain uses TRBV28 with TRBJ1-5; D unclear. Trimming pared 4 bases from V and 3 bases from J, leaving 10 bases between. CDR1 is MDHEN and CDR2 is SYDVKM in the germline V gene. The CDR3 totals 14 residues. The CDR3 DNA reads TGTGCCAGCAGTTCCCCAGCGGCCAATCAGCCCCAGCATTTT. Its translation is CASSSPAANQPQHF.

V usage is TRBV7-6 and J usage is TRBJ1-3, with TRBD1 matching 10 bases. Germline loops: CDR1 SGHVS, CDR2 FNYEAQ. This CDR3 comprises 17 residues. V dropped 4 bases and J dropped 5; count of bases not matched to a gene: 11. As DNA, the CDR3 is TGTGCCAGCAGCTCGGGACAGGGGAGAATGAACAGAAACACCATATATTTT. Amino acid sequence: CASSSGQGRMNRNTIYF.

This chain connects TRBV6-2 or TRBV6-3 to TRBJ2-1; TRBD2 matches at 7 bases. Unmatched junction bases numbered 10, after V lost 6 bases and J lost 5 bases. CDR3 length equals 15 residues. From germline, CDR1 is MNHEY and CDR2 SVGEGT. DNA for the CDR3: TGTGCCAGCAGGCCTAACCGGGACTACAACAATGAGCAGTTCTTC. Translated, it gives CASRPNRDYNNEQFF.

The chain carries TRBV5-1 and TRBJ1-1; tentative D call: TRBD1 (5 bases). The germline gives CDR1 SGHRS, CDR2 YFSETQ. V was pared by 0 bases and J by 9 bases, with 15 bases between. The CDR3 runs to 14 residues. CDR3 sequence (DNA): TGCGCCAGCAGCTTGGCCGGCGGGGGAGGTCAAGCTTTCTTT. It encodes CASSLAGGGGQAFF.

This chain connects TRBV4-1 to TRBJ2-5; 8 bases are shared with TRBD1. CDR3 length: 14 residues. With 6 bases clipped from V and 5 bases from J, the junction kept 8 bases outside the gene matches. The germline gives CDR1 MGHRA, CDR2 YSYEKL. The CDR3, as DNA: TGCGCCAGCAGGGTACAGGGGGGAGGTGAGACCCAGTACTTC. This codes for CASRVQGGGETQYF.

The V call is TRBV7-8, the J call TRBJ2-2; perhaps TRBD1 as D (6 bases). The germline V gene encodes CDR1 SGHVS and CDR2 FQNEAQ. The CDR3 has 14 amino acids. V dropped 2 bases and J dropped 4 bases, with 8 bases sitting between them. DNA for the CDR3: TGTGCCAGCAGCTTACAACAGGGCACCGGGGAGCTGTTTTTT. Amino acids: CASSLQQGTGELFF.

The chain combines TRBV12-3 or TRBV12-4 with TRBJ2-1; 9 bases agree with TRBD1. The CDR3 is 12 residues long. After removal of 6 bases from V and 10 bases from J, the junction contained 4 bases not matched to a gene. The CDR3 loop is CASRPGTGEQFF. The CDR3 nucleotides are TGTGCCAGCAGGCCCGGGACAGGGGAGCAGTTCTTC.

CDR3 region: CASRYSTDNEQFF. The CDR3 DNA is TGTGCCAGCAGATATTCCACAGACAATGAGCAGTTCTTC. The J gene is TRBJ2-1, the V gene TRBV3-1 (or the pseudogene TRBV3-2); D not resolved. Trimming took off 6 bases at V and 5 bases at J, with 11 bases between the two ends. Germline CDR1 LGHDT, CDR2 YNNKEL (reference sequence). The CDR3 spans 13 residues.

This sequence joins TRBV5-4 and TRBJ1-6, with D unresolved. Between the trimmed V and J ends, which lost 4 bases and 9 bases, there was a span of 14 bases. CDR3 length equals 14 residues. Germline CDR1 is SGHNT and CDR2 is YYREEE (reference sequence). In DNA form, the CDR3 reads TGTGCCAGCAGCCTAGGCTCTCCGGGTTCACCCCTCCACTTT. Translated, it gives CASSLGSPGSPLHF.

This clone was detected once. CDR3 in DNA: TGTGCCTGGAGCTCAACTACACTAGCGGGGGGTCAAGATACGCAGTATTTT. Translation: CAWSSTTLAGGQDTQYF. The V call is TRBV30, the J call TRBJ2-3, with 12 nucleotides matching TRBD2. The trim removed 3 bases at V and 5 bases at J, leaving 12 bases unmatched. Germline-derived CDR1 and CDR2 are GTSNPN and SVGIG (reference sequence). The CDR3 spans 17 residues.